This T cell receptor (beta chain) was captured by sequencing in a study of blood T cell repertoires in COVID-19. In the study overall: Samples came from the United States, Italy and Spain, spanning acute and convalescent COVID-19. T cells, B-cell-depleted T cells, or PBMCs supplied cDNA or gDNA.

In this sample, this clone turned up a few times. Authors' analysis steps: Reference gene primer amplification in the assay estimated nucleated cell counts. Produced via immunoSEQ multiplex PCR; TCRdb's table is partial and in-frame only. The D gene and trimming were derived from the DNA, and the V and J assignments and clone size from that table. The sample consists of 25,000 to 30,000 clones, around 67% of them appearing once. The V gene lost 0 bases and the J gene lost 7 bases, with 7 bases spanning the gap. The CDR3 loop spans 13 amino acids. Germline CDR1 and CDR2: MNHEY and SVGEGT. V and J are TRBV6-2 or TRBV6-3 and TRBJ2-1; D call uncertain. The receptor's source is a human donor in a cohort sampled during active COVID-19. The sample was peripheral blood. CDR3 in DNA: TGTGCCAGCAGTTACTCGGTTGAGAATGAGCAGTTCTTC. Translating gives CASSYSVENEQFF.